This T cell receptor (beta chain) came from a study of T cell changes during pregnancy in multiple sclerosis. The trim removed 3 bases at V and 7 bases at J, leaving 5 bases unmatched. Germline lookup yields CDR1 GTSNPN and CDR2 SVGIG (reference sequence). The CDR3 has 12 residues. Only in-frame clones appear in the TCRdb table, and some are missing; sequencing was by immunoSEQ multiplex PCR. This sample has about 56,000 clones; roughly nine tenths occur once, and the top ten carry roughly 0.2%. The sequencing used CD4+ T cells from peripheral blood mononuclear cells, collected in the second trimester of pregnancy. This chain links TRBV30 with TRBJ1-2, with 7 bases aligning to TRBD1. The source of this sequence is a female donor with multiple sclerosis, enrolled in a pregnancy study. The CDR3 DNA is TGTGCCTGGAGCGAGGGGGCTGGTGGCTACACCTTC. Its translation: CAWSEGAGGYTF.